The 28 T cell receptor beta chains presented below share a single source sample, sequenced in a study of blood T cell repertoires in COVID-19. TCRdb's table, derived via immunoSEQ multiplex PCR, lists solely in-frame clones and lacks some. The table records more than 110,000 clones, about 86% of them present only once. The sample taken for sequencing was peripheral blood. The source of these receptors is a human donor in a cohort sampled during active COVID-19.

The chain carries TRBV7-2 and TRBJ2-4; TRBD1 matches 7 bases. Per germline, CDR1 SGHTA and CDR2 FQGNSA. CDR3 length: 15 residues. V trimming: 5 bases; J trimming: 8 bases; junction bases outside the gene matches: 12. In nucleotides, the CDR3 is TGTGCCAGCAGCCTCGACAGGGCCCTTAAACACATTCAGTACTTC. It codes for CASSLDRALKHIQYF.

This clone was found a few times. The chain combines TRBV5-1 with TRBJ2-3; TRBD1 might be the D (5 bases). V lost 0 bases and J lost 1, with 12 bases in between. Germline CDR1 and CDR2: SGHRS and YFSETQ. The CDR3 totals 16 residues. CDR3 DNA: TGCGCCAGCAGCTTGGCCAGCAGGGTTGGCACAGATACGCAGTATTTT. Amino acid sequence: CASSLASRVGTDTQYF.

The V gene is TRBV29-1, the J gene TRBJ1-2; 10 bases map to TRBD1. Germline-derived CDR1 and CDR2 are SQVTM and ANQGSEA. The CDR3 spans 15 residues. V shed 6 bases, J shed 5 bases, and the junction held 12 bases outside the gene matches. As DNA, the CDR3 is TGCAGCGTGGGGCTGACAGGGGGCGCGGAATATGGCTACACCTTC. This translates into CSVGLTGGAEYGYTF.

The V and J genes are TRBV9 and TRBJ1-6, with TRBD1 matching over 10 bases. Germline CDR1 reads SGDLS; CDR2 reads YYNGEE. After removal of 3 bases from V and 9 bases from J, the junction contained 12 bases not matched to a gene. This CDR3 is 17 amino acids long. CDR3: CASSAGTGERIGSPLHF. DNA for the CDR3: TGTGCCAGCAGCGCGGGGACAGGGGAGAGAATTGGTTCACCCCTCCACTTT. The complete variable domain, with remaining parts taken from reference TRBV9 and TRBJ1-6, reads DSGVTQTPKHLITATGQRVTLRCSPRSGDLSVYWYQQSLDQGLQFLIQYYNGEERAKGNILERFSAQQFPDLHSELNLSSLELGDSALYFCASSAGTGERIGSPLHFGNGTRLTVT.

This clone appeared a single time. The chain is built from TRBV5-3 and TRBJ1-4, with D uncertain. TRBV5-3 falls under the ORF class, with uncertain function. The V end was cut by 1 base, the J end by 5 bases, with 9 bases between. The CDR3 is made up of 14 amino acids. CDR3 sequence: CARSLPTWNEKLFF. The CDR3 bases are TGTGCCAGAAGCTTGCCCACTTGGAATGAAAAACTGTTTTTT.

The gene calls are TRBV12-3 or TRBV12-4 and TRBJ1-1, with TRBD1 as a possible D gene (5 bases). The CDR3 extends over 12 amino acids. V was trimmed by 2 bases and J by 6 bases, leaving 7 bases between them. The CDR3 bases are TGTGCCAGCAGTTTATCGGGGGCTGAAGCTTTCTTT. Its protein product is CASSLSGAEAFF.

The J gene is TRBJ2-1, the V gene TRBV19; D ambiguous. The CDR3 runs 15 residues. V gave up 5 bases and J gave up 1 base, with 12 bases separating them. Germline-derived CDR1 and CDR2 are LNHDA and SQIVND (reference sequence). The chain's CDR3 is CASSRRGTSYNEQFF. CDR3 coding DNA: TGTGCCAGTAGTCGACGCGGTACATCCTACAATGAGCAGTTCTTC.

The chain employs TRBV11-2 and TRBJ2-7; 7 nucleotides line up with TRBD1. The junction had 9 bases not matched to a gene; V was cut back by 2 bases and J by 5 bases. The CDR3 has 15 residues. Germline V gives CDR1 SGHAT, CDR2 FQNNGV. CDR3 region: CASSLLGTEGDEQYF. The CDR3 DNA reads TGTGCCAGCAGCTTACTGGGGACAGAGGGGGACGAGCAGTACTTC. Combining the CDR3 with reference TRBV11-2 and TRBJ2-7 gives the whole variable domain EAGVAQSPRYKIIEKRQSVAFWCNPISGHATLYWYQQILGQGPKLLIQFQNNGVVDDSQLPKDRFSAERLKGVDSTLKIQPAKLEDSAVYLCASSLLGTEGDEQYFGPGTRLTVT.

The V and J genes are TRBV28 and TRBJ1-2; D may be TRBD1 (5 bases). The germline V gene encodes CDR1 MDHEN and CDR2 SYDVKM. The CDR3 has 13 amino acids. V was trimmed by 3 bases and J by 6 bases, leaving 11 bases between them. CDR3 sequence (DNA): TGTGCCAGCAGTTTTGGGCAGGGTGATGGCTACACCTTC. Encoded protein: CASSFGQGDGYTF.

This clone was recorded only once. The chain combines TRBV9 with TRBJ1-6; no reliable D call. Deletions cut 4 bases from V and 0 bases from J, with 14 bases between. The CDR3 sequence is 17 residues long. Germline V gives CDR1 SGDLS, CDR2 YYNGEE. DNA of the CDR3: TGTGCCAGCAGCCCAGAAGGCCGGAGCTCCTATAATTCACCCCTCCACTTT. As protein: CASSPEGRSSYNSPLHF. The full variable domain, in which reference TRBV9 and TRBJ1-6 provide the parts outside the CDR3, is DSGVTQTPKHLITATGQRVTLRCSPRSGDLSVYWYQQSLDQGLQFLIQYYNGEERAKGNILERFSAQQFPDLHSELNLSSLELGDSALYFCASSPEGRSSYNSPLHFGNGTRLTVT.

The gene calls are TRBV11-2 and TRBJ1-1; D is perhaps TRBD1 (6 bases). Trimming shortened V by 1 base and J by 6 bases, and 6 bases separated the two germline ends. From germline, CDR1 is SGHAT and CDR2 FQNNGV. CDR3 size: 12 residues. The CDR3 loop is CASSLGGPEAFF. The CDR3 DNA reads TGTGCCAGCAGCTTAGGGGGGCCTGAAGCTTTCTTT.

This clone was observed a handful of times. The V call is TRBV6-5, the J call TRBJ1-6; D gene uncertain. V lost 6 bases and J lost 5, with 14 bases in between. Germline lookup yields CDR1 MNHEY and CDR2 SVGAGI. This CDR3 has 15 residues. CDR3 amino acids: CASRTPTWHNSPLHF. In DNA, the CDR3 is TGTGCCAGCAGGACACCTACATGGCATAATTCACCCCTCCACTTT.

This clone came up once. In nucleotides, the CDR3 is TGTGCCAGCAGGGGGACTTCGATGAACACTGAAGCTTTCTTT. This gives the protein CASRGTSMNTEAFF. The chain combines TRBV25-1 with TRBJ1-1, with a possible D match to TRBD1 (5 bases). With 6 bases removed from V and 0 bases from J, the gap between germline ends came to 11 bases. Germline lookup yields CDR1 MGHDK and CDR2 SYGVNS. The CDR3 has 14 residues.

This chain connects TRBV5-1 to TRBJ2-7, with a tentative D call TRBD1 (5 bases). The CDR3 covers 12 residues. Germline-derived CDR1 and CDR2 are SGHRS and YFSETQ. Trimming left V 4 bases short and J 12 bases short, with 17 bases between. The CDR3 region is CASSPTTQVLYF. CDR3 DNA: TGCGCCAGCAGCCCGACCACACAGGTGCTGTACTTC.

This clone showed up many times. V usage is TRBV6-5 and J usage is TRBJ2-7; possible D gene TRBD1, 6 bases. This CDR3 is built from 12 residues. V was clipped by 8 bases and J by 5 bases, with 13 bases between them. Germline-derived CDR1 and CDR2 are MNHEY and SVGAGI. The CDR3 loop is CASVPRGHEQYF. CDR3 nucleotide sequence: TGTGCCAGCGTTCCCAGGGGCCACGAGCAGTACTTC.

This clone was observed once. The chain uses TRBV7-2 and TRBJ2-7; 9 nucleotides match TRBD1. Germline CDR1 and CDR2: SGHTA and FQGNSA. The CDR3 is 14 residues long. The trim removed 5 bases at V and 3 bases at J, leaving 5 bases unmatched. DNA of the CDR3: TGTGCCAGCAGCCGGGGACAGGGACTCTACGAGCAGTACTTC. Protein product: CASSRGQGLYEQYF. Supplemented by reference TRBV7-2 and TRBJ2-7, the full variable domain reads GAGVSQSPSNKVTEKGKDVELRCDPISGHTALYWYRQSLGQGLEFLIYFQGNSAPDKSGLPSDRFSAERTGGSVSTLTIQRTQQEDSAVYLCASSRGQGLYEQYFGPGTRLTVT.

J is TRBJ2-7 and V is TRBV12-5; unclear D gene. This CDR3 is 11 amino acids long. Per germline, CDR1 LGHNT and CDR2 FRNRAP. V was trimmed by 5 bases and J by 4 bases, leaving 6 bases between them. The CDR3 DNA reads as TGTGCTAGTGGTATTTCATACGAGCAGTACTTC. Amino acid sequence: CASGISYEQYF.

This clone occurred once. The V call is TRBV11-2, the J call TRBJ2-2, with D perhaps matching TRBD2 (7 bases). This CDR3 is 18 amino acids long. V shed 7 bases and J shed 0 bases, with 21 bases lying between them. The germline V gene has CDR1 SGHAT and CDR2 FQNNGV. Here the CDR3 reads CASNLRGAGAPNTGELFF. In nucleotides, the CDR3 is TGTGCCAGCAACCTTAGAGGGGCGGGGGCCCCGAACACCGGGGAGCTGTTTTTT.

V usage is TRBV18 and J usage is TRBJ1-1, with TRBD1 matching over 7 bases. CDR3 size: 13 residues. The V segment lost 4 bases and the J segment 6 bases; nucleotides outside the gene matches: 5. Per germline, CDR1 KGHSH and CDR2 LQKENI. The CDR3 protein is CASSLRQGSEAFF. For the CDR3, the DNA is TGTGCCAGCTCACTCAGACAGGGCTCTGAAGCTTTCTTT.

The rearrangement joins TRBV19 to TRBJ1-1; 10 bases are a match to TRBD1. The CDR3 totals 17 residues. Germline assignment: CDR1 LNHDA and CDR2 SQIVND (reference sequence). Losses at the gene ends were 3 bases for V and 3 bases for J; bases not matched to a gene: 10. CDR3 DNA sequence: TGTGCCAGTAGTATCTGGTCGACAGGGGGCTTGGACACTGAAGCTTTCTTT. Amino acids: CASSIWSTGGLDTEAFF.

The chain has TRBV7-9 and TRBJ1-1; 7 positions agree with TRBD1. The CDR3 runs 15 residues. J was trimmed by 6 bases and V by 2 bases; bases with no gene match: 9. Germline CDR1 and CDR2: SEHNR and FQNEAQ (reference sequence). The CDR3 DNA sequence: TGTGCCAGCAGCTTAAAGTCAGGGGGTAACGCTGAAGCTTTCTTT. Protein sequence: CASSLKSGGNAEAFF.

The chain couples TRBV29-1 to TRBJ1-1; tentative D call: TRBD1 (6 bases). Germline V CDR1 and CDR2: SQVTM, ANQGSEA. V lost 6 bases to trimming and J lost 3 bases, with 17 bases between them. CDR3 length equals 14 residues. CDR3 protein: CSVAQRGKDTEAFF. The CDR3 DNA follows: TGCAGCGTCGCCCAAAGGGGGAAGGACACTGAAGCTTTCTTT.

The genes are TRBV9 and TRBJ1-4; 10 bases map to TRBD1. CDR3 size: 15 residues. Germline V CDR1 and CDR2: SGDLS, YYNGEE. J gave up 8 bases and V 4 bases, and 8 bases lay outside the gene matches. The CDR3 spells CASSSGDRGHEKLFF. The CDR3 DNA is TGTGCCAGCAGCTCCGGGGACAGGGGCCACGAAAAACTGTTTTTT. Full variable domain (missing parts from reference TRBV9 and TRBJ1-4): DSGVTQTPKHLITATGQRVTLRCSPRSGDLSVYWYQQSLDQGLQFLIQYYNGEERAKGNILERFSAQQFPDLHSELNLSSLELGDSALYFCASSSGDRGHEKLFFGSGTQLSVL.

The chain combines TRBV27 with TRBJ1-1; TRBD1 agrees at 7 bases. V lost 8 bases, J lost 1 base, and 10 bases stayed unmatched. Germline V lookup: CDR1 MNHEY, CDR2 SMNVEV (reference sequence). The CDR3 is 15 residues long. CDR3 DNA: TGTGCCAGCGCAGGGACAGACTCAGGGAACACTGAAGCTTTCTTT. Its translation is CASAGTDSGNTEAFF.

The chain employs TRBV3-1 (or the pseudogene TRBV3-2) and TRBJ2-3, with D unresolved. Germline CDR1 is LGHDT and CDR2 is YNNKEL (reference sequence). Trimming removed 0 bases from V and 6 bases from J, with 13 bases in between. The CDR3 has 15 amino acids. The CDR3 protein is CASSQEIKRLDTQYF. The CDR3 DNA reads TGTGCCAGCAGCCAAGAAATCAAGCGTTTGGATACGCAGTATTTT.

The chain uses TRBV3-1 (or the pseudogene TRBV3-2) and TRBJ1-5; D remains unclear. This CDR3 has 15 residues. V lost 5 bases to trimming and J lost 0 bases, with 11 bases between them. Germline CDR1 reads LGHDT; CDR2 reads YNNKEL (reference sequence). In DNA, the CDR3 is TGTGCCAGCAGCGACGACATGTATAGCAATCAGCCCCAGCATTTT. Amino acid sequence: CASSDDMYSNQPQHF.

This sequence joins TRBV7-9 and TRBJ1-2; D is perhaps TRBD1 (6 bases). V was trimmed by 5 bases and J by 1 base, leaving 20 bases between them. The CDR3 spans 17 residues. Germline V lookup: CDR1 SEHNR, CDR2 FQNEAQ (reference sequence). The CDR3 bases are TGTGCCAGCAGCCTCGGGCAGGGGAGCGAGAATAACTATGGCTACACCTTC. It encodes CASSLGQGSENNYGYTF. The full variable domain, its missing parts supplied by reference TRBV7-9 and TRBJ1-2, is DTGVSQNPRHKITKRGQNVTFRCDPISEHNRLYWYRQTLGQGPEFLTYFQNEAQLEKSRLLSDRFSAERPKGSFSTLEIQRTEQGDSAMYLCASSLGQGSENNYGYTFGSGTRLTVV.

V gene TRBV27 combines with J gene TRBJ2-3; 10 bases line up with TRBD2. The CDR3 extends over 12 amino acids. V dropped 4 bases and J dropped 14; count of bases not matched to a gene: 6. Germline CDR1 is MNHEY and CDR2 is SMNVEV (reference sequence). The CDR3 bases are TGTGCCAGCAGTTCCTCACTAGCGGGGTTGTATTTT. This translates into CASSSSLAGLYF.